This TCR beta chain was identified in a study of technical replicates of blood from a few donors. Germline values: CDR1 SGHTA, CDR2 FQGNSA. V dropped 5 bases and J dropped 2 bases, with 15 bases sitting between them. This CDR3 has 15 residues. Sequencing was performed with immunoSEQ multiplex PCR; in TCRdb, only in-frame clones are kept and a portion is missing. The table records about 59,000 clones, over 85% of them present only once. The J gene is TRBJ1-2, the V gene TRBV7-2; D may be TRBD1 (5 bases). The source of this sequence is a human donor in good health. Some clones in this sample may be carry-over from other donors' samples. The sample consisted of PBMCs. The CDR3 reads CASSPNRQGNYGYTF. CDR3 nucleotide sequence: TGTGCCAGCAGCCCAAATAGGCAGGGAAACTATGGCTACACCTTC.